This T cell receptor (beta chain) is drawn from a study of blood T cell repertoires in COVID-19. Study information: Acute-phase and convalescent COVID-19 samples originated in the United States, Italy and Spain.

The length of the CDR3 is 15 residues. Trimming removed 1 base at V and 6 bases at J, with 10 bases between. The germline gives CDR1 SEHNR, CDR2 FQNEAQ (reference sequence). Authors' analysis steps: Estimation of nucleated cell counts was performed using reference gene primer amplification. The data were produced by immunoSEQ multiplex PCR, yet TCRdb's version contains in-frame clones alone and is incomplete. The DNA gave D and trimming, while V, J and clone size come from that table. The sample consists of 110,000 to 150,000 clones, 84% of them appearing once. The clonotype was recovered from a man in his sixties with active or convalescent COVID-19. The rearrangement joins TRBV7-9 to TRBJ1-6; tentative D call: TRBD1 (6 bases). The specimen was peripheral blood. CDR3 loop: CASSLERQVNSPLHF. CDR3 sequence (DNA): TGTGCCAGCAGCTTAGAACGACAGGTTAATTCACCCCTCCACTTT.